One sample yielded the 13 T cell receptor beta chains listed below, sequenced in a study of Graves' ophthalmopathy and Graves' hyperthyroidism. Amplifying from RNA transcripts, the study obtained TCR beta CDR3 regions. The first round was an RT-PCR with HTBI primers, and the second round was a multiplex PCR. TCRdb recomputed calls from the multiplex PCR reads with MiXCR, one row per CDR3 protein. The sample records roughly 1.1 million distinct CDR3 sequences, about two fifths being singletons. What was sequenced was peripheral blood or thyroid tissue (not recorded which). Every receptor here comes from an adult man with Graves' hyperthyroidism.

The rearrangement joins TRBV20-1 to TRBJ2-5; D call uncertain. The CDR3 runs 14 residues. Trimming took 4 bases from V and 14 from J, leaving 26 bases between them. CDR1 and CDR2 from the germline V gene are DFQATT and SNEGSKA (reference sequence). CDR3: CSATSAGSPRIFYF. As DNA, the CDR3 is TGCAGTGCTACCTCTGCTGGCTCACCCAGGATTTTTTACTTC.

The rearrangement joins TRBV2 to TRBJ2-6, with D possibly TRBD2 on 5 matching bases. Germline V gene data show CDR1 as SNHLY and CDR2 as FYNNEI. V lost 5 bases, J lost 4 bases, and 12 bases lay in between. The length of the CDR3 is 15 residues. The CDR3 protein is CASSSPERGANVLTF. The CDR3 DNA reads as TGTGCCAGCAGTTCCCCGGAGCGGGGGGCCAACGTCCTGACTTTC.

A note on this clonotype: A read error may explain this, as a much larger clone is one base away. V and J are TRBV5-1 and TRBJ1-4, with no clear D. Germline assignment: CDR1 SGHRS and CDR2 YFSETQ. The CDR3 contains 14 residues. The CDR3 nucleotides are TGCGCCAGCAGCTTAAACAGCCTAAATGAAAAACTGGTTTTT. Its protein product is CASSLNSLNEKLVF.

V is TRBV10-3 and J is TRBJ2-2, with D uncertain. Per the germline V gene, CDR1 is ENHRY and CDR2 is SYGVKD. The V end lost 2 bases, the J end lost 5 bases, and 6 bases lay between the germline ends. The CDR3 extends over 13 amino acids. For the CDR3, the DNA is TGTGCCATCAGTGAGCTGGGAACCGGGGAGCTGTTTTTT. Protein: CAISELGTGELFF.

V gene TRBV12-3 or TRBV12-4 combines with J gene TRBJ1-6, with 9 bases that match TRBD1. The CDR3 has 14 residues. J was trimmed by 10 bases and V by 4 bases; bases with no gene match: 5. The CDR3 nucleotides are TGTGCCAGCAGTTGGACAGGGGAGACGTCACCCCTCCACTTT. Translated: CASSWTGETSPLHF.

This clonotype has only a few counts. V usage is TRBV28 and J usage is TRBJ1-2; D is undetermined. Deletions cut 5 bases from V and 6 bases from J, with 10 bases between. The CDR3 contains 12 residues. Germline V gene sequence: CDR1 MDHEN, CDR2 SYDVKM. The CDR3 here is CASSPTRDGYTF. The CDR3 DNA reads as TGTGCCAGCAGTCCGACTCGCGATGGCTACACCTTC.

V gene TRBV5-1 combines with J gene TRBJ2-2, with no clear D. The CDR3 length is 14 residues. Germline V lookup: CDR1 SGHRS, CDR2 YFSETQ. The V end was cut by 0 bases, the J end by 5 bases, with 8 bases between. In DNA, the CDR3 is TGCGCCAGCAGCTTGGAGGTGGCGACCGGGGAGCTGTTTTTT. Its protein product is CASSLEVATGELFF.

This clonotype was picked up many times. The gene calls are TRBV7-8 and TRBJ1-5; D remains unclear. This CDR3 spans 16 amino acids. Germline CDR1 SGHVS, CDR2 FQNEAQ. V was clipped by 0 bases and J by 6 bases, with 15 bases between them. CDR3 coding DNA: TGTGCCAGCAGCTTAGCGTCAGCAGTTGGCGGTCAGCCCCAGCATTTT. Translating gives CASSLASAVGGQPQHF.

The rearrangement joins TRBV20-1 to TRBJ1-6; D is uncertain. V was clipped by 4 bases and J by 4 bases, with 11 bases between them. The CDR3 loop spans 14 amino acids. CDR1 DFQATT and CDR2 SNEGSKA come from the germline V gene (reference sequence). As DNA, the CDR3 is TGCAGTGCTAAGGTCGGAGATTATAATTCACCCCTCCACTTT. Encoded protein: CSAKVGDYNSPLHF.

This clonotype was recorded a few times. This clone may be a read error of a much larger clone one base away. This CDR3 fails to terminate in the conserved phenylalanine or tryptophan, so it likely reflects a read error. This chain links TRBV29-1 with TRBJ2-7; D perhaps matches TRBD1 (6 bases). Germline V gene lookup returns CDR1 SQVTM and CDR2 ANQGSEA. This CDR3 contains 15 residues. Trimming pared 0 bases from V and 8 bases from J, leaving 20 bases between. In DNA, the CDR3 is TGCAGCGTTGAAGAACGCAGGGGCGTGGATGTTAAGCAGTACCTC. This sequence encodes CSVEERRGVDVKQYL.

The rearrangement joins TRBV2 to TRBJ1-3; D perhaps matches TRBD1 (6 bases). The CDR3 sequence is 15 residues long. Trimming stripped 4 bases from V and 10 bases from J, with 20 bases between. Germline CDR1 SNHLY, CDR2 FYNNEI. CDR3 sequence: CASSGGAFGQETIYF. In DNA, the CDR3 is TGTGCCAGCAGTGGGGGGGCTTTCGGACAAGAGACCATATATTTT.

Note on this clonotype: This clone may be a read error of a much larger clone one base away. The CDR3 region is CAGSLYLSMNTEAFF. The CDR3, as DNA: TGTGCCGGCAGCTTATATCTGTCAATGAACACTGAAGCTTTCTTT. The V call is TRBV7-9, the J call TRBJ1-1; D not resolved. This CDR3 spans 15 amino acids. Per germline, CDR1 SEHNR and CDR2 FQNEAQ (reference sequence).

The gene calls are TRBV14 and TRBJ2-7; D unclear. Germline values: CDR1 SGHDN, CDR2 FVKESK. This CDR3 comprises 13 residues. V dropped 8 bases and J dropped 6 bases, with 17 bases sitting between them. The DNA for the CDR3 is TGTGCCAGCTCACCACCCGAGAGTCGCGAGCAGTACTTC. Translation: CASSPPESREQYF.